Shown below are 17 T cell receptor beta chains from a single sample sequenced in a study of T cell responses to AZD1222 COVID-19 vaccine. Clones were read by immunoSEQ multiplex PCR, and TCRdb kept only the in-frame ones, dropping some. The sample records 95,000 to 110,000 clones, about 87% being singletons. This specimen consisted of peripheral blood, obtained on day 0 of AZD1222 vaccination. The receptors here all came from an adult in good health.

The chain has TRBV7-2 and TRBJ1-4; 7 nucleotides agree with TRBD1. The CDR3 contains 15 residues. The trim removed 4 bases at V and 4 bases at J, leaving 6 bases unmatched. The germline V gene has CDR1 SGHTA and CDR2 FQGNSA. The CDR3: CASSWTGQGNEKLFF. DNA of the CDR3: TGTGCCAGCAGCTGGACAGGTCAGGGTAATGAAAAACTGTTTTTT.

This chain uses TRBV5-1 with TRBJ2-2, with a tentative D call TRBD2 (5 bases). Germline-derived CDR1 and CDR2 are SGHRS and YFSETQ. V was pared by 5 bases and J by 3 bases, with 20 bases between. The length of the CDR3 is 17 residues. The CDR3 DNA reads TGCGCCAGCAGACTCAGACTAAGTCGGGTGGACACCGGGGAGCTGTTTTTT. Protein sequence: CASRLRLSRVDTGELFF. Together with reference TRBV5-1 and TRBJ2-2, the CDR3 gives the full variable domain: KAGVTQTPRYLIKTRGQQVTLSCSPISGHRSVSWYQQTPGQGLQFLFEYFSETQRNKGNFPGRFSGRQFSNSRSEMNVSTLELGDSALYLCASRLRLSRVDTGELFFGEGSRLTVL.

V usage is TRBV23-1 and J usage is TRBJ1-1; 7 bases map to TRBD1. TRBV23-1 falls under the ORF class, with uncertain function. The CDR3 runs to 14 residues. The junction had 12 bases not matched to a gene; V was cut back by 8 bases and J by 6 bases. DNA of the CDR3: TGCGCCAGCGGACATCCGGGACAGCCTCCTGAAGCTTTCTTT. Translation: CASGHPGQPPEAFF.

The chain is built from TRBV18 and TRBJ2-1; D perhaps matches TRBD1 (5 bases). Trimming pared 1 base from V and 4 bases from J, leaving 5 bases between. The CDR3 sequence is 13 residues long. CDR1 and CDR2 (germline): KGHSH, LQKENI. The CDR3 loop reads CASSPRTYNEQFF. The CDR3 DNA is TGTGCCAGCTCACCACGGACATACAATGAGCAGTTCTTC. The full variable domain, rest sourced from reference TRBV18 and TRBJ2-1, is NAGVMQNPRHLVRRRGQEARLRCSPMKGHSHVYWYRQLPEEGLKFMVYLQKENIIDESGMPKERFSAEFPKEGPSILRIQQVVRGDSAAYFCASSPRTYNEQFFGPGTRLTVL.

This chain joins TRBV6-5 and TRBJ1-5; 7 nucleotides line up with TRBD1. V gave up 7 bases and J gave up 3 bases; unmatched junction bases: 9. The V gene's germline CDR1 is MNHEY and CDR2 SVGAGI. The CDR3 is 15 amino acids. CDR3: CASTQGDRANQPQHF. DNA of the CDR3: TGTGCCAGCACCCAGGGCGACAGGGCCAATCAGCCCCAGCATTTT.

V usage is TRBV11-2 and J usage is TRBJ2-7; D is perhaps TRBD2 (5 bases). V lost 1 base and J 6 bases, leaving 13 bases between the germline ends. Germline values: CDR1 SGHAT, CDR2 FQNNGV. The CDR3 loop spans 14 amino acids. The CDR3 coding sequence is TGTGCCAGCAGCTTAGTGCCGCTCGGGGTCGAGCAGTACTTC. Amino acids: CASSLVPLGVEQYF.

In regard to this clone: At one end the junction does not follow the germline gene, possibly because of a read error. The CDR3 DNA reads TGTGCCAGTACTCTACGGAGGGAGGTGAAGACTGAAGCTTTCTTT. It specifies CASTLRREVKTEAFF. The chain carries TRBV19 and TRBJ1-1; D remains ambiguous. The CDR3 is 15 residues long. From germline, CDR1 is LNHDA and CDR2 SQIVND (reference sequence).

This chain links TRBV11-3 with TRBJ1-5; 10 bases map to TRBD1. V was clipped by 6 bases and J by 2 bases; unmatched bases: 13. The CDR3 covers 18 residues. The germline CDR1 and CDR2 sequences are SGHNT and YENEEA. The CDR3 DNA reads as TGTGCCAGCAGACCCGGGACAGGGGAGGAAGGGGGCAATCAGCCCCAGCATTTT. This translates into CASRPGTGEEGGNQPQHF.

V is TRBV2 and J is TRBJ2-7, with 8 bases lining up with TRBD2. Germline CDR1 SNHLY, CDR2 FYNNEI. The V gene end was trimmed by 7 bases and the J gene end by 2 bases; junction bases not matched to a gene: 4. This CDR3 has 13 residues. The CDR3 reads CASIAGGPYEQYF. The CDR3, as DNA: TGTGCCAGCATCGCGGGAGGTCCCTACGAGCAGTACTTC.

In DNA, the CDR3 is TGTGCCAGCAGTTTATTCGGGACAGGGGGCCTAAACTATGGCTACACCTTC. Amino acid sequence: CASSLFGTGGLNYGYTF. The chain links TRBV28 to TRBJ1-2; the match to TRBD1 covers 12 bases. Germline trimming cut 1 base from V and 2 bases from J; bases unmatched to any gene: 5. Germline V gives CDR1 MDHEN, CDR2 SYDVKM. CDR3 length: 17 amino acids.

The chain has TRBV7-3 and TRBJ1-1; 7 nucleotides align to TRBD1. CDR1 SGHTA and CDR2 FQGTGA come from the germline V gene. The CDR3 loop spans 15 amino acids. With 1 base clipped from V and 4 bases from J, the junction kept 6 bases outside the gene matches. CDR3 loop: CASSLNQGGFTEAFF. CDR3 coding DNA: TGTGCCAGCAGCTTAAATCAGGGGGGGTTCACTGAAGCTTTCTTT.

This chain connects TRBV9 to TRBJ2-3, with 9 bases that match TRBD1. V lost 4 bases and J lost 5; bases outside the gene matches: 5. The CDR3 covers 14 residues. The V gene's germline CDR1 is SGDLS and CDR2 YYNGEE. The CDR3 reads CASSPTTGGDTQYF. As DNA, the CDR3 is TGTGCCAGCAGCCCTACGACAGGGGGAGATACGCAGTATTTT.

The rearrangement links TRBV6-2 or TRBV6-3 to TRBJ2-4; D is uncertain. Germline values: CDR1 MNHEY, CDR2 SVGEGT. V was pared by 3 bases and J by 3 bases, with 18 bases between. The CDR3 sequence is 17 residues long. In DNA, the CDR3 is TGTGCCAGCAGTTATAATGGGGATATGGCTTACAAAAACATTCAGTACTTC. Encoded protein: CASSYNGDMAYKNIQYF.

This rearrangement joins TRBV6-5 to TRBJ2-7; TRBD2 is a possible D gene (6 bases). CDR1 and CDR2 (germline): MNHEY, SVGAGI. Trimming shortened V by 6 bases and J by 6 bases, and 18 bases separated the two germline ends. This CDR3 is built from 14 residues. The CDR3 sequence: CASSLYRGSGEQYF. As DNA, the CDR3 is TGTGCCAGCAGCCTATATCGGGGGAGTGGCGAGCAGTACTTC.

The CDR3 sequence is CASSLLTRQFIREQYF. In nucleotides, the CDR3 is TGTGCCAGCAGCTTATTGACTCGCCAATTTATTAGGGAGCAGTACTTC. This rearrangement joins TRBV13 to TRBJ2-7; no reliable D call. V was pared by 2 bases and J by 7 bases, with 21 bases between. The CDR3 consists of 16 residues. The germline V gene encodes CDR1 PRHDT and CDR2 FYEKMQ (reference sequence).

The CDR3 loop reads CASSDPKSGRGNEQFF. DNA of the CDR3: TGTGCCAGTAGTGACCCAAAGAGCGGGAGAGGCAATGAGCAGTTCTTC. This chain links TRBV19 with TRBJ2-1; TRBD2 matches at 8 bases. Germline-derived CDR1 and CDR2 are LNHDA and SQIVND (reference sequence). V shed 5 bases, J shed 6 bases, and the junction held 12 bases outside the gene matches. The CDR3 runs 16 residues.

The chain employs TRBV28 and TRBJ2-7; TRBD1 matches at 7 bases. This CDR3 region has 17 residues. V was pared by 4 bases and J by 4 bases, with 16 bases of the junction left unmatched. Germline assignment: CDR1 MDHEN and CDR2 SYDVKM. The CDR3 loop is CASSSYSRGSSMYEQYF. CDR3 DNA sequence: TGTGCCAGCAGTTCATACTCCAGGGGGTCATCCATGTACGAGCAGTACTTC.